This T cell receptor beta chain was sequenced in a study of cytomegalovirus exposure and HLA in healthy donors. Findings and limits, study-wide: An Asian-associated ancestry cluster reportedly showed fewer N-insertions than the roughly 600-donor mean in a later analysis. In an earlier analysis, most TCR beta V segments were productive about 87% or about 30% of the time. A link between a missense DCLRE1C variant and TCR beta V- and J-gene trimming emerged from a later analysis.

With regard to this clone: The antigen remains unidentified.

The primer mix had 60 Vbeta and 13 Jbeta primers. TCRdb's copy holds only in-frame clones and misses some; the assay was immunoSEQ multiplex PCR. The sample has 100,000 to 150,000 clones, 75% to 90% seen once. The V segment lost 3 bases and the J segment 4 bases; nucleotides outside the gene matches: 6. The CDR3 consists of 15 residues. CDR1 is LNHDA and CDR2 is SQIVND in the germline V gene (reference sequence). V gene TRBV19 combines with J gene TRBJ1-5; 7 positions match TRBD1. The source is a man aged 25-40 years in good health and CMV-seronegative. Sequencing input: PBMCs. The CDR3 here is CASSMGRGMNQPQHF. In DNA form, the CDR3 reads TGTGCCAGTAGTATGGGCAGGGGGATGAATCAGCCCCAGCATTTT.